Here is one T cell receptor (beta chain) with its context. The sample is drawn from a study of long-term antiretroviral therapy in people with HIV. At survey level, the immunoSEQ assay was run in its v3.0 version. Measured with immunoSEQ multiplex PCR; TCRdb has only the in-frame clones, and not every one. The table lists some 23,000 clones, around three quarters of them singletons. Germline-derived CDR1 and CDR2 are SGDLS and YYNGEE. The V end was cut by 7 bases, the J end by 8 bases, with 19 bases between. This CDR3 is 14 amino acids long. The sequence was obtained from a woman aged 40 to 50 with HIV. The chain uses TRBV9 and TRBJ2-1, with a weak D call TRBD2 (6 bases). This sample comprised unsorted PBMCs, obtained 0.5 years after starting antiretroviral therapy. The CDR3 loop reads CASGGLSIRDEQFF. The CDR3 DNA is TGTGCCAGCGGTGGACTATCCATCCGGGATGAGCAGTTCTTC.